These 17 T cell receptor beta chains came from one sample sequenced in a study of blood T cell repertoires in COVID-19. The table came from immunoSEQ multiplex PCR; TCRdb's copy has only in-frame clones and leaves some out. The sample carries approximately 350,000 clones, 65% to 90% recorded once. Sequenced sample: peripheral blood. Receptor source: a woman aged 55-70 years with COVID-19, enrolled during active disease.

For the CDR3, the DNA is TGTGCCAGCAGGCCCGGACTAGCGGGGGGCCGGAGGAATAATGAGCAGTTCTTC. Protein product: CASRPGLAGGRRNNEQFF. The V and J genes are TRBV7-8 and TRBJ2-1; 14 bases align to TRBD2. The CDR3 sequence is 18 residues long. Trimming removed 6 bases from V and 7 bases from J; junction bases left unmatched: 14. The germline CDR1 and CDR2 sequences are SGHVS and FQNEAQ.

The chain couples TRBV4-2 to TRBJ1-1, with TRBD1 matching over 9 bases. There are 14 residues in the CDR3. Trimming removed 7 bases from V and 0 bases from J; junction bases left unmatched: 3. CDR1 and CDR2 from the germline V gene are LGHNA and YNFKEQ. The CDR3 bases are TGTGCCAGCAACCACAGGGGGCTGAACACTGAAGCTTTCTTT. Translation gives CASNHRGLNTEAFF.

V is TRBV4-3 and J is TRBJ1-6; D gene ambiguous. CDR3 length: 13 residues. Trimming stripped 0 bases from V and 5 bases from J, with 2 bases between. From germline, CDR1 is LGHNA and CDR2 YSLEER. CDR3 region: CASSQDNNSPLHF. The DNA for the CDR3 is TGCGCCAGCAGCCAAGACAATAATTCACCCCTCCACTTT.

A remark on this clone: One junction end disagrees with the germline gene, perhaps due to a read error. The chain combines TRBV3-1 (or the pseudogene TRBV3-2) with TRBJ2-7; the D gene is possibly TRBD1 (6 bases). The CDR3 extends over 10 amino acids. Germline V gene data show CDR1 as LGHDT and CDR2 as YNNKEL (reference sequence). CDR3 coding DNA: TGTGCCAGCAGCCCCCAGGGGAAGCACTTC. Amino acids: CASSPQGKHF.

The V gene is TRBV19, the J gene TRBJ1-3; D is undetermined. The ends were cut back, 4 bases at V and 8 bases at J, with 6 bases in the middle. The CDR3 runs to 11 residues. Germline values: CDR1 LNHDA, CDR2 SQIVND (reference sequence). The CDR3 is CASSRGDTIYF. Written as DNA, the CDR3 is TGTGCCAGTAGTAGAGGAGACACCATATATTTT.

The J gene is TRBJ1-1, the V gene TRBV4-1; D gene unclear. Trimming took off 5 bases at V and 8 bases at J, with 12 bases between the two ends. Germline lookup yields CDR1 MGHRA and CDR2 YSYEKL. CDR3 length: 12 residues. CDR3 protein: CASSVGTAEAFF. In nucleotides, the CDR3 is TGCGCCAGCAGCGTTGGCACAGCCGAAGCTTTCTTT.

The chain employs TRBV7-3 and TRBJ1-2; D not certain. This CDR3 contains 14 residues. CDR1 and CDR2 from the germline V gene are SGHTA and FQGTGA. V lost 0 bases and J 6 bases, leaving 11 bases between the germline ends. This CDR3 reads CASSLTGRSDGYTF. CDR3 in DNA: TGTGCCAGCAGCTTAACGGGCAGATCGGATGGCTACACCTTC.

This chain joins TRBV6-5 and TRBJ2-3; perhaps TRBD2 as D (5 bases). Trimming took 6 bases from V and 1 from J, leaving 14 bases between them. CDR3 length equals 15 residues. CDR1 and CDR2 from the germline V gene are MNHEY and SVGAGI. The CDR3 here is CASRRALMGTDTQYF. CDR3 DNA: TGTGCCAGCAGGAGGGCACTTATGGGCACAGATACGCAGTATTTT.

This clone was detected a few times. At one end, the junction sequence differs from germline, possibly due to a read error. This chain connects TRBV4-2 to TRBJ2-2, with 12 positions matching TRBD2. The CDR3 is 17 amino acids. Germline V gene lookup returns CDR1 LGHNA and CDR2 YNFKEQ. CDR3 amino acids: CASTQDPSGGVAGELFF. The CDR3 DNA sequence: TGTGCCAGCACCCAAGATCCTAGCGGGGGGGTAGCCGGGGAGCTGTTTTTT.

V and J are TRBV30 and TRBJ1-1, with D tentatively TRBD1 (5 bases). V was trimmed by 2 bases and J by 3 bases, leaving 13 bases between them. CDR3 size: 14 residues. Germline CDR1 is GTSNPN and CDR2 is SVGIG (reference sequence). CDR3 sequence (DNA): TGTGCCTGGAGTCTAGGGAGGGGTGACACTGAAGCTTTCTTT. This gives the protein CAWSLGRGDTEAFF.

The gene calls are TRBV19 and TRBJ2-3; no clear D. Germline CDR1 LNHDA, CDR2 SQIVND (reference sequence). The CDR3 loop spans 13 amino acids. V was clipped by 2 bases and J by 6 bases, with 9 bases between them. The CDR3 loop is CASSISPADTQYF. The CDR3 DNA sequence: TGTGCCAGTAGTATAAGCCCCGCGGATACGCAGTATTTT.

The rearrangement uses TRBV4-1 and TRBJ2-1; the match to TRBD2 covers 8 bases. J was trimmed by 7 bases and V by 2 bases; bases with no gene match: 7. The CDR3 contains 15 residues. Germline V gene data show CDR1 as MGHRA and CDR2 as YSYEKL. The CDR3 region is CASSQPGTRRNEQFF. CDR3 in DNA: TGCGCCAGCAGCCAACCCGGGACTAGACGGAATGAGCAGTTCTTC.

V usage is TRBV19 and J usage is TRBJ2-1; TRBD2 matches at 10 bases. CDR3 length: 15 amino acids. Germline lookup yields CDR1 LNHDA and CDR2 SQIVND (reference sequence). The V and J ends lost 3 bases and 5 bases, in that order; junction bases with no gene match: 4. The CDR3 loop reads CASSIVAGGHNEQFF. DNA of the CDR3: TGTGCCAGTAGTATCGTAGCGGGGGGACACAATGAGCAGTTCTTC.

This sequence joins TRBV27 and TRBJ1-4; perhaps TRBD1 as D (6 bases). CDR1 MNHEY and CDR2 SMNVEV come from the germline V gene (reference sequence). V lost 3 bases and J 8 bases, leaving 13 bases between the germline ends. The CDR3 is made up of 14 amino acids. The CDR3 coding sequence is TGTGCCAGCAGTTTTACAGGGAGAAGGGAAAAACTGTTTTTT. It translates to CASSFTGRREKLFF.

CDR3 protein: CAIHGADTQYF. The CDR3 DNA sequence: TGTGCCATCCACGGGGCAGATACGCAGTATTTT. The chain joins TRBV6-5 to TRBJ2-3, with D possibly TRBD2 on 5 matching bases. V was shortened by 10 bases and J by 4 bases, with 9 bases between the two germline ends. The V gene's germline CDR1 is MNHEY and CDR2 SVGAGI. The CDR3 length is 11 residues.

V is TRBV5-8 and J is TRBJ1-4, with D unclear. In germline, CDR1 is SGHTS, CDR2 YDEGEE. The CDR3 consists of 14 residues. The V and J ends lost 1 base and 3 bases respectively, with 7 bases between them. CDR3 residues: CASSLMPANEKLFF. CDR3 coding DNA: TGTGCCAGCAGCTTGATGCCAGCTAATGAAAAACTGTTTTTT.

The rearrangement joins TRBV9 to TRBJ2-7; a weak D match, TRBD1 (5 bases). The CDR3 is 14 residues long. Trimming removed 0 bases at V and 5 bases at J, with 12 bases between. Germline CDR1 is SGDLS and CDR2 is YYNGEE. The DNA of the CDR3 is TGTGCCAGCAGCGTAGCAGGGTCCGATAACGAGCAGTACTTC. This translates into CASSVAGSDNEQYF. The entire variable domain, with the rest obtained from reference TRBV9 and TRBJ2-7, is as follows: DSGVTQTPKHLITATGQRVTLRCSPRSGDLSVYWYQQSLDQGLQFLIQYYNGEERAKGNILERFSAQQFPDLHSELNLSSLELGDSALYFCASSVAGSDNEQYFGPGTRLTVT.